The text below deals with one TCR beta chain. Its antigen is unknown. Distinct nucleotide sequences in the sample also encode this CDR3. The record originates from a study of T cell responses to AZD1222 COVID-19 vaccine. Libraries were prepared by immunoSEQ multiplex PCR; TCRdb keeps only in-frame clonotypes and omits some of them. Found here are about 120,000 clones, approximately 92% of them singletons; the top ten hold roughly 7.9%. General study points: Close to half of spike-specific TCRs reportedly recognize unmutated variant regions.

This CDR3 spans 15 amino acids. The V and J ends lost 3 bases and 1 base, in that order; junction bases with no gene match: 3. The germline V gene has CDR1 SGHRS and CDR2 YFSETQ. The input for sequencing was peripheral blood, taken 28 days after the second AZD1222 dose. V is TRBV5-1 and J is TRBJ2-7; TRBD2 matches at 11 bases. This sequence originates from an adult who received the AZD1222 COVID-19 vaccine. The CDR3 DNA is TGCGCCAGCAGCTCCGGGACTAGCGGATCCTACGAGCAGTACTTC. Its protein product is CASSSGTSGSYEQYF.